The clone carrying this T cell receptor (beta chain) was counted between two and nine times. The antigen is undetermined. This entry is derived from a study of CD8 T cells in ankylosing spondylitis. Findings and limits, study-wide: As reported, disease-linked clones showed significant enrichment in matched ankylosing spondylitis synovial fluid. Before this, some motif variants had been reported in reactive arthritis synovial fluid and blood. What appeared characteristic of ankylosing spondylitis blood was a TCR beta motif of fewer than ten highly homologous variants. Disease-linked clones bore a CD8+ phenotype, appearing relatively rarely in peripheral blood.

The authors made TCR beta libraries by quantitative 5'-RACE with molecular barcodes. TCRdb used MiXCR to reprocess the 5' RACE reads, holding one entry per CDR3 protein. The sample shows under 450,000 distinct CDR3 sequences, over 15% of them seen only once. The CDR3 spans 12 residues. Germline loops: CDR1 SGDLS, CDR2 YYNGEE. V lost 3 bases and J 7 bases, leaving 7 bases between the germline ends. V usage is TRBV9 and J usage is TRBJ1-4, with D unclear. The source of this sequence is a male donor with ankylosing spondylitis. Source material: blood, either unsorted or a sorted T cell fraction (not recorded which). The CDR3 loop reads CASSALGEKLFF. For the CDR3, the DNA is TGTGCCAGCAGCGCCCTGGGTGAAAAACTGTTTTTT.